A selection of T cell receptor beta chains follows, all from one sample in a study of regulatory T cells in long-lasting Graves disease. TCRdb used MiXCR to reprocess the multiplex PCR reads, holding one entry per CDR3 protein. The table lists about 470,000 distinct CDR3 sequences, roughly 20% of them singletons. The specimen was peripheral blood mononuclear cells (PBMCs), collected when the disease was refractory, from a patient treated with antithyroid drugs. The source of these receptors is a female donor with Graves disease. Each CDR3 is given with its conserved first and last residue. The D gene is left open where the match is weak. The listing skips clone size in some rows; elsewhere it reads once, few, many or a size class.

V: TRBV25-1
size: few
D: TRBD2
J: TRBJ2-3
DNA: TGTGCCAGCAGTGGCCGGACTAGCGGCGTCACAGATACGCAGTATTTT
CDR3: CASSGRTSGVTDTQYF

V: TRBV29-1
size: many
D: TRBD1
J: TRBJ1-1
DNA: TGCAGCACACAGACAGGGGGCTTAACTGAAGCTTTCTTT
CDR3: CSTQTGGLTEAFF

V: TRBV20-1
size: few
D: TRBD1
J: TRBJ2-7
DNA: TGCAGTGCTAGAGGGGCTCGGACAGGGGTCTACGAGCAGTACTTC
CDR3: CSARGARTGVYEQYF

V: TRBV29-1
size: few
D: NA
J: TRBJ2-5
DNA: TGCAGCGTGGGTTGGGGGGCAAGGGAGACCCAGTACTTC
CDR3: CSVGWGARETQYF

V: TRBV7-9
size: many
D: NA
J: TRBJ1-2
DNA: TGTGCCAGCAGCTTAGTTACAGATTCCTATGGCTACACCTTC
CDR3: CASSLVTDSYGYTF

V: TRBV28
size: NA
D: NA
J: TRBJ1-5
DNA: TGTGCCAGCAGTTTTTACGGCGGCAATCAGCCCCAGCATTTT
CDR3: CASSFYGGNQPQHF

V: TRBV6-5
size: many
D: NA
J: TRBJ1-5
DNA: TGTGCCAGCAGTTACCGAAGGGACCTCCAGCCCCAGCATTTT
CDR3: CASSYRRDLQPQHF

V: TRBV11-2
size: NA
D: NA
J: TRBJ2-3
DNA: TGTGCCAGCAGCTTAGTGGCCGCCTCCAGGACAGATACGCAGTATTTT
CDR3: CASSLVAASRTDTQYF

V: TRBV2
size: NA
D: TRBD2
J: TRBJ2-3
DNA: TGTGCCAGCAGTGTTGGGACTAGCGGGAGTTGGGCAGATACGCAGTATTTT
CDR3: CASSVGTSGSWADTQYF

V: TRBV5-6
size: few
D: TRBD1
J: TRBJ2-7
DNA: TGTGCCAGCAGCTCCGATACAGGGACAGGGGGCTACGAGCAGTACTTC
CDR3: CASSSDTGTGGYEQYF

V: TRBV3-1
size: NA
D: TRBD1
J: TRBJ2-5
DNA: TGTGCCAGCAGCCAAGATCTGTGGGCGACAGGGGAAGAGACCCAGTACTTC
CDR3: CASSQDLWATGEETQYF

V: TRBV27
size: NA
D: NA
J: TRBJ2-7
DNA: TGTGCCAGCAGCCTCTACCCTAGCAGGGAACTCGACGAGCAGTACTTC
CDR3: CASSLYPSRELDEQYF

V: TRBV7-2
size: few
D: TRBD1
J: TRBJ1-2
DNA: TGTGCCAGCAGCCCGCCCCCGGGACAGGTCCCCTATGGCTACACCTTC
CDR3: CASSPPPGQVPYGYTF

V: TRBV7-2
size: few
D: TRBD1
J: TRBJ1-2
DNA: TGTGCCAGCAGCTTACAGGGGGCGACCTATGGCTACACCTTC
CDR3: CASSLQGATYGYTF

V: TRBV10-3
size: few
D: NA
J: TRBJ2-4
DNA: TGTGCCACCAAGGGGGGCCTGGCGGAACCCAAAAACATTCAGTACTTC
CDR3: CATKGGLAEPKNIQYF

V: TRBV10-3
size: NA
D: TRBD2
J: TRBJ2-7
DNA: TGTGCCATCAGAACGGGACTAGCGGGAGTGGGGAGTTACGAGCAGTACTTC
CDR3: CAIRTGLAGVGSYEQYF

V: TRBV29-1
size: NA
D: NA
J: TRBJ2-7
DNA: TGCAGCGTTACATCAAGCTCCTACGAGCAGTACTTC
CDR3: CSVTSSSYEQYF

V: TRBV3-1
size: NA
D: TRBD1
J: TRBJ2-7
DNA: TGTGCCAGCAGCCAAGAAGCCACCGGGACAGGGTCTCCTGTGCAGTACTTC
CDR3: CASSQEATGTGSPVQYF

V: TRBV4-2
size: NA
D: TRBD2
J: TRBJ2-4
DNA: TGTGCCAGCAGCCGCGGGACTAGCGGTGAAAACATTCAGTACTTC
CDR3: CASSRGTSGENIQYF

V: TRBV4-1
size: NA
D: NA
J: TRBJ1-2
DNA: TGCGCCAGCAGCCAACCTGGGCAGGAAGGTTGGGGCTACACCTTC
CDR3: CASSQPGQEGWGYTF

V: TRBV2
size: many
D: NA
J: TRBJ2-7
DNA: TGTGCCAGCAGTGAACTCTCCCCCTACGAGCAGTACTTC
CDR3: CASSELSPYEQYF

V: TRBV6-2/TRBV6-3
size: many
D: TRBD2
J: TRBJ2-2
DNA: TGTGCCAGCAGTTACTCAGAAGCGGGAGAGGACACCGGGGAGCTGTTTTTT
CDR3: CASSYSEAGEDTGELFF

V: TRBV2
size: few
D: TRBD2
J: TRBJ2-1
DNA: TGTGCCGAACGACTAGCCAATTCCTACAATGAGCAGTTCTTC
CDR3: CAERLANSYNEQFF

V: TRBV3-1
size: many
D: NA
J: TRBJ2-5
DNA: TGTGCCAGCAGCCCCCCCGTTTCGTTTGGATCAACAGAGACCCAGTACTTC
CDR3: CASSPPVSFGSTETQYF

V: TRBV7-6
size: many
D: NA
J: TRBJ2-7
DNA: TGTGCCAGCAGCTCCCGGGCCAAGCTTCTCCACGAGCAGTACTTC
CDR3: CASSSRAKLLHEQYF

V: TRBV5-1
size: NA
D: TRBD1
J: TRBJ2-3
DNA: TGCGCCAGCAGCTACGGACAGGGCACAGATACGCAGTATTTT
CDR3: CASSYGQGTDTQYF

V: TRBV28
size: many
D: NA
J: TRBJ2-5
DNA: TGTGCCAGCAGTGGTAGGTCGGAGACCCAGTACTTC
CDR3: CASSGRSETQYF

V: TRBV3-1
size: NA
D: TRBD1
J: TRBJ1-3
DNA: TGTGCCAGCAGCCAAACGACAGGGATTGGAAACACCATATATTTT
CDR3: CASSQTTGIGNTIYF

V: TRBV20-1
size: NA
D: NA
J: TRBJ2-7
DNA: TGCAGTGTTGAGGGCAGCGAGACCTACGAGCAGTACTTC
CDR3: CSVEGSETYEQYF

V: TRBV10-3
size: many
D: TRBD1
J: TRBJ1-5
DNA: TGTGCCATCAGCCGGACAGGGGAGGACAATCAGCCCCAGCATTTT
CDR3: CAISRTGEDNQPQHF

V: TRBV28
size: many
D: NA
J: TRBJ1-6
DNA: TGTGCCAGCAGGTCTAAGGGGTATAATTCACCCCTCCACTTT
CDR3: CASRSKGYNSPLHF

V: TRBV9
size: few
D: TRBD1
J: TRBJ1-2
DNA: TGTGCCAGCAGCGCGACGTCAACAGGGGGCGGCCACGGCTACACCTTC
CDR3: CASSATSTGGGHGYTF

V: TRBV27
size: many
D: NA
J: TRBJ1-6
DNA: TGTGCCAGCAAGTTAGGGGGGGCCGATAATTCACCCCTCCACTTT
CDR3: CASKLGGADNSPLHF

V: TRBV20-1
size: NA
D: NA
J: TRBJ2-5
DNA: TGCAGTATACAGGGTATTCCCCCAGAGACCCAGTACTTC
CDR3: CSIQGIPPETQYF

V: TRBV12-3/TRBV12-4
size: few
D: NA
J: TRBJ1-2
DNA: TGTGCCAGCACCCCAGACACTGACTATGGCTACACCTTC
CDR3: CASTPDTDYGYTF

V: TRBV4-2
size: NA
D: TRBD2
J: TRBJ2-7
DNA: TGTGCCAGCAGCCGAGTACTAGCGGGGACGGGCGAGCAGTACTTC
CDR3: CASSRVLAGTGEQYF

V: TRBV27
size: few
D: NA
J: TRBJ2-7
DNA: TGTGCCAGCAGTACGGACTTGAACTCCTACGAGCAGTACTTC
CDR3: CASSTDLNSYEQYF

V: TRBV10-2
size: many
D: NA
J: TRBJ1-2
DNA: TGCGCCAGCACAGGGAACTATGGCTACACCTTC
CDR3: CASTGNYGYTF

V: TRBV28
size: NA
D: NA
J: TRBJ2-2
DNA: TGTGCCAGCGGTTTCACCGGGGTTCTTATCGGGGAGCTGTTTTTT
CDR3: CASGFTGVLIGELFF

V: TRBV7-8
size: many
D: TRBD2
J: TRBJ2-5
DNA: TGTGCCAGCACCCGGCCGGCGGGAGGAACTGAGACCCAGTACTTC
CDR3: CASTRPAGGTETQYF

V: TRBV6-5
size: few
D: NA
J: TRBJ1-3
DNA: TGTGCCAGCAGTTTGCCGGACTCTGGAAACACCATATATTTT
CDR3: CASSLPDSGNTIYF

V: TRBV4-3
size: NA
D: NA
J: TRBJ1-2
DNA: TGCGCCAGCAGCCAAGATTATCGGTTCTATGGCTACACCTTC
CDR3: CASSQDYRFYGYTF